This TCR beta chain was observed in a study of T-cell memory formation after mild COVID-19. TCRdb re-analysed the 5' RACE reads in MiXCR, keeping a single row per CDR3 protein. The sample includes approximately 100,000 distinct CDR3 sequences, more than 15% of them seen just once. The CDR3 length is 14 residues. The trim removed 1 base at V and 9 bases at J, leaving 5 bases unmatched. This clonotype was observed a few times. The specimen was PBMCs or a T cell subset sorted from them (not recorded which). The rearrangement joins TRBV12-3 or TRBV12-4 to TRBJ2-2; 7 nucleotides line up with TRBD1. This sequence was found in an adult woman who had mild COVID-19 (a few samples of this study predate the infection). Cell type and time point are not known. CDR3 protein: CASSLEGGGRELFF. CDR3 DNA: TGTGCCAGCAGTTTAGAAGGGGGCGGACGGGAGCTGTTTTTT.